Shown below are 14 T cell receptor beta chains from a single sample sequenced in a study of blood T cell repertoires in COVID-19. Profiling relied on immunoSEQ multiplex PCR, and the TCRdb table lists in-frame clones only, not all of them. The sample contains approximately 440,000 clones, around 90% of which appear only once. Material for sequencing was PBMCs or T cells enriched from blood (not recorded which). The receptors were gathered from a woman aged 18-29 years who had recovered from COVID-19.

The CDR3 nucleotides are TGTGCCAGCAGTACGGGACTTAGCTCCTACGAGCAGTACTTC. Its protein product is CASSTGLSSYEQYF. V gene TRBV2 combines with J gene TRBJ2-7; D possibly corresponds to TRBD2 (6 bases). This CDR3 is 14 amino acids long. Trimming removed 5 bases at V and 0 bases at J, with 11 bases between. The germline gives CDR1 SNHLY, CDR2 FYNNEI.

This clone came up a few times. V gene TRBV7-5 combines with J gene TRBJ2-1; the table assigns TRBD2, which was not confirmed against the DNA. TRBV7-5 is a documented pseudogene. The CDR3 has 16 residues. CDR3 in amino acids: CARSLAPGLDPNEQFF. DNA of the CDR3: TGTGCCAGAAGCTTAGCGCCGGGACTAGACCCCAATGAGCAGTTCTTC.

The V and J genes are TRBV10-3 and TRBJ2-1, with D possibly being TRBD1 (5 bases). V was clipped by 4 bases and J by 8 bases, with 15 bases between them. CDR1 is ENHRY, CDR2 SYGVKD, per germline. The CDR3 runs 14 residues. CDR3 sequence reads: CAISVRQGEDEQFF. CDR3 DNA: TGTGCCATCAGTGTTCGGCAGGGTGAGGATGAGCAGTTCTTC.

V usage is TRBV7-9 and J usage is TRBJ2-1; TRBD2 agrees at 8 bases. This CDR3 contains 16 residues. In germline, CDR1 is SEHNR, CDR2 FQNEAQ (reference sequence). Trimming removed 5 bases from V and 2 bases from J; junction bases left unmatched: 8. Here the CDR3 DNA reads TGTGCCAGCAGCCCCCGGGTAGCGGGACCCTACAATGAGCAGTTCTTC. Its protein is CASSPRVAGPYNEQFF.

The gene calls are TRBV5-1 and TRBJ2-2, with a weak D call TRBD2 (6 bases). Trimming took off 5 bases at V and 8 bases at J, with 16 bases between the two ends. CDR1 and CDR2 from the germline V gene are SGHRS and YFSETQ. The CDR3 runs to 14 residues. CDR3 nucleotide sequence: TGCGCCAGCAGACCGGGACTGGGAGGTGGGGAGCTGTTTTTT. Encoded protein: CASRPGLGGGELFF.

The rearrangement uses TRBV28 and TRBJ1-2; D may be TRBD1 (5 bases). The CDR3 consists of 12 residues. Trimming took off 5 bases at V and 8 bases at J, with 12 bases between the two ends. Looked up from germline, CDR1 is MDHEN and CDR2 is SYDVKM. The CDR3 region has the DNA TGTGCCAGCAGTGGCCCAGGGAAGGGCTACACCTTC. This codes for CASSGPGKGYTF.

The CDR3 DNA reads as TGCAGCGCCTTGACAGGAAACTATGGCTACACCTTC. Its protein is CSALTGNYGYTF. This sequence joins TRBV29-1 and TRBJ1-2, with D perhaps TRBD1 (6 bases). Trimming took off 7 bases at V and 2 bases at J, with 11 bases between the two ends. Germline V gene sequence: CDR1 SQVTM, CDR2 ANQGSEA. CDR3 length: 12 amino acids.

The chain is built from TRBV2 and TRBJ2-3, with 8 bases fitting TRBD1. Germline V gene sequence: CDR1 SNHLY, CDR2 FYNNEI. CDR3 length equals 18 residues. The V and J ends lost 7 bases and 1 base, in that order; junction bases with no gene match: 16. The DNA of the CDR3 is TGTGCCAGCACTGGGGACAGGACGCCCGCCGATCGCACAGATACGCAGTATTTT. This translates into CASTGDRTPADRTDTQYF.

The chain carries TRBV10-3 and TRBJ2-6; no definite D call. V was pared by 0 bases and J by 2 bases, with 8 bases between. Germline CDR1 is ENHRY and CDR2 is SYGVKD. The CDR3 has 16 residues. CDR3 loop: CAISESDTPGANVLTF. The CDR3 DNA is TGTGCCATCAGTGAGTCAGACACCCCTGGGGCCAACGTCCTGACTTTC.

The gene calls are TRBV6-5 and TRBJ1-2; 8 bases agree with TRBD1. The CDR3 sequence is 14 residues long. Germline assignment: CDR1 MNHEY and CDR2 SVGAGI. Trimming took 2 bases from V and 8 from J; bases not matched to a gene: 7. CDR3 DNA: TGTGCCAGCAGTTACGATTGGACAGGGAACGGCTACACCTTC. Translation: CASSYDWTGNGYTF.

The chain carries TRBV30 and TRBJ1-3, with a weak D call TRBD1 (5 bases). This CDR3 has 14 amino acids. Trimming left V 1 base short and J 4 bases short, with 11 bases between. Germline V gene lookup returns CDR1 GTSNPN and CDR2 SVGIG (reference sequence). CDR3 residues: CAWSASRGGNTIYF. The CDR3 nucleotides read TGTGCCTGGAGTGCCTCAAGGGGAGGAAACACCATATATTTT.

As concerns this clone: Other DNA sequences in the same sample also yield this CDR3. The genes are TRBV10-3 and TRBJ1-1; D is unresolved. This CDR3 comprises 13 residues. The V gene lost 5 bases and the J gene lost 0 bases, with 7 bases spanning the gap. Germline V gene lookup returns CDR1 ENHRY and CDR2 SYGVKD. The chain's CDR3 is CAISPTVNTEAFF. CDR3 nucleotides: TGTGCCATCAGTCCGACTGTGAACACTGAAGCTTTCTTT.

The V gene is TRBV5-1, the J gene TRBJ2-3; possibly TRBD2 for D (6 bases). V was clipped by 2 bases and J by 0 bases, with 13 bases between them. Germline CDR1 and CDR2: SGHRS and YFSETQ. The CDR3 contains 16 residues. The CDR3 DNA is TGCGCCAGCAGCTTCAGTGGGGGGTCTAGCACAGATACGCAGTATTTT. Translation gives CASSFSGGSSTDTQYF.

This clone was recorded a few times. The chain recombines TRBV5-6 with TRBJ1-2; D is unresolved. This CDR3 comprises 14 residues. Trimming pared 1 base from V and 4 bases from J, leaving 11 bases between. CDR1 is SGHDT and CDR2 is YYEEEE in the germline V gene. The CDR3 protein is CASSLSALSYGYTF. The DNA for the CDR3 is TGTGCCAGCAGCTTGTCTGCGCTTAGCTATGGCTACACCTTC.